These 21 T cell receptor beta chains were sequenced from one sample in a study of OX40 agonist ivuxolimab in advanced cancers. Only in-frame clones appear in the TCRdb table, and some are missing; sequencing was by immunoSEQ multiplex PCR. This table holds some 11,000 clones, roughly 79% found once. The starting material was CD4+ or CD8+ T cells sorted from blood, obtained in a trial of the OX40 agonist ivuxolimab. Source of these receptors: an adult with an advanced solid tumor such as melanoma, head and neck, liver or kidney cancer.

This chain connects TRBV2 to TRBJ2-1; 10 bases are shared with TRBD2. The CDR3 contains 16 residues. J was trimmed by 7 bases and V by 2 bases; bases with no gene match: 8. CDR1 is SNHLY, CDR2 FYNNEI, per germline. The CDR3 bases are TGTGCCAGCAGTGAATCCCTAGCGGGAGCGGATAATGAGCAGTTCTTC. Its protein product is CASSESLAGADNEQFF.

The CDR3 bases are TGTGCCAGCAGTGGACGCCACTATAATTCACCCCTCCACTTT. It encodes CASSGRHYNSPLHF. The rearrangement uses TRBV27 and TRBJ1-6; no firm D call. Germline V gene sequence: CDR1 MNHEY, CDR2 SMNVEV (reference sequence). The CDR3 runs to 14 residues. V was cut by 5 bases and J by 3 bases, with 8 bases left in between.

The V call is TRBV7-6, the J call TRBJ2-7; 8 bases map to TRBD1. CDR3 length: 13 amino acids. In germline, CDR1 is SGHVS, CDR2 FNYEAQ. With 5 bases clipped from V and 4 bases from J, the junction kept 4 bases outside the gene matches. In DNA form, the CDR3 reads TGTGCCAGCAGCACAAGACAGGGGTACGAGCAGTACTTC. This codes for CASSTRQGYEQYF. The full variable domain, rest sourced from reference TRBV7-6 and TRBJ2-7, is GAGVSQSPRYKVTKRGQDVALRCDPISGHVSLYWYRQALGQGPEFLTYFNYEAQQDKSGLPNDRFSAERPEGSISTLTIQRTEQRDSAMYRCASSTRQGYEQYFGPGTRLTVT.

The CDR3 nucleotides are TGTGCCAGCACCCGTAGTGGACGCGGGCCGCTGAACACTGAAGCTTTCTTT. It translates to CASTRSGRGPLNTEAFF. The chain employs TRBV7-1 and TRBJ1-1; D is undetermined. TRBV7-1 has ORF status, its function being uncertain. The CDR3 has 17 amino acids. V was shortened by 7 bases and J by 0 bases, with 21 bases between the two germline ends.

The chain joins TRBV7-6 to TRBJ2-7; 14 nucleotides match TRBD2. With 5 bases clipped from V and 2 bases from J, the junction kept 14 bases outside the gene matches. The CDR3 is made up of 19 amino acids. CDR1 is SGHVS, CDR2 FNYEAQ, per germline. The CDR3 sequence: CASSPIASGTSGGTYEQYF. CDR3 sequence (DNA): TGTGCCAGCAGCCCAATAGCCTCCGGGACTAGCGGGGGTACCTACGAGCAGTACTTC. Based on the CDR3 plus reference TRBV7-6 and TRBJ2-7, the full variable domain is GAGVSQSPRYKVTKRGQDVALRCDPISGHVSLYWYRQALGQGPEFLTYFNYEAQQDKSGLPNDRFSAERPEGSISTLTIQRTEQRDSAMYRCASSPIASGTSGGTYEQYFGPGTRLTVT.

The chain uses TRBV27 and TRBJ1-2, with D hard to call. Germline CDR1 and CDR2: MNHEY and SMNVEV (reference sequence). The ends were cut back, 3 bases at V and 5 bases at J, with 13 bases in the middle. This CDR3 has 14 amino acids. The CDR3 is CASSFFRAEYGYTF. CDR3 DNA: TGTGCCAGCAGTTTCTTTCGGGCAGAATATGGCTACACCTTC.

This clone was observed a single time. The chain uses TRBV9 and TRBJ2-3, with D perhaps matching TRBD1 or TRBD2 (5 bases each). Trimming removed 2 bases at V and 2 bases at J, with 12 bases between. The CDR3 has 15 amino acids. Germline CDR1 is SGDLS and CDR2 is YYNGEE. CDR3 in DNA: TGTGCCAGCAGCGTCCGGGACCCTCTCACAGATACGCAGTATTTT. It encodes CASSVRDPLTDTQYF.

The chain uses TRBV7-9 and TRBJ2-1, with D possibly TRBD1 on 5 matching bases. The CDR3 contains 14 residues. Deletions cut 2 bases from V and 2 bases from J, with 7 bases between. Germline loops: CDR1 SEHNR, CDR2 FQNEAQ (reference sequence). The CDR3 DNA is TGTGCCAGCAGCTTATTAGGGGCCTACAATGAGCAGTTCTTC. Translating gives CASSLLGAYNEQFF.

This clone was seen just once. V is TRBV10-1 and J is TRBJ2-7; 9 nucleotides match TRBD1. V gave up 5 bases and J gave up 2 bases; unmatched junction bases: 10. The CDR3 runs 16 residues. CDR1 and CDR2 (germline): WNHNN, SYGVQD (reference sequence). The CDR3 spells CASSQIPGTGPYEQYF. In DNA, the CDR3 is TGCGCCAGCAGTCAGATCCCCGGGACAGGGCCCTACGAGCAGTACTTC.

The chain uses TRBV9 and TRBJ2-7, with D possibly being TRBD2 (7 bases). The CDR3 contains 15 residues. V was clipped by 7 bases and J by 1 base, with 18 bases between them. CDR1 is SGDLS, CDR2 YYNGEE, per germline. DNA of the CDR3: TGTGCCAGCTCGGGGGGCGGCGCATCTTCCTACGAGCAGTACTTC. It translates to CASSGGGASSYEQYF. The full variable domain, completed using reference TRBV9 and TRBJ2-7, is DSGVTQTPKHLITATGQRVTLRCSPRSGDLSVYWYQQSLDQGLQFLIQYYNGEERAKGNILERFSAQQFPDLHSELNLSSLELGDSALYFCASSGGGASSYEQYFGPGTRLTVT.

This clone was found a few times. The chain carries TRBV4-1 and TRBJ2-7; 7 bases line up with TRBD1. V lost 0 bases to trimming and J lost 4 bases; unmatched junction nucleotides: 9. This CDR3 is built from 16 residues. Germline CDR1 is MGHRA and CDR2 is YSYEKL. The DNA for the CDR3 is TGCGCCAGCAGCCAAGAAGTCGCAGGGGGTTCATACGAGCAGTACTTC. This codes for CASSQEVAGGSYEQYF.

The J gene is TRBJ2-1, the V gene TRBV4-1, with TRBD2 matching over 11 bases. This CDR3 has 13 amino acids. Per germline, CDR1 MGHRA and CDR2 YSYEKL. Trimming removed 3 bases from V and 9 bases from J; junction bases left unmatched: 1. The CDR3 region is CASSHGTSGEQFF. The DNA for the CDR3 is TGCGCCAGCAGCCATGGGACTAGCGGTGAGCAGTTCTTC.

The CDR3 nucleotides are TGTGCCAGCAGTGAACTAGTGGAGACCCAGTACTTC. It codes for CASSELVETQYF. The genes are TRBV2 and TRBJ2-5, with D unclear. Trimming cost V 2 bases and J 5 bases, with 6 bases left between them. The CDR3 has 12 amino acids. The V gene's germline CDR1 is SNHLY and CDR2 FYNNEI.

The gene calls are TRBV5-1 and TRBJ2-7, with D maybe TRBD1 (5 bases). The CDR3 is 14 residues long. Trimming took off 2 bases at V and 2 bases at J, with 11 bases between the two ends. Germline V CDR1 and CDR2: SGHRS, YFSETQ. Here the CDR3 DNA reads TGCGCCAGCAGCTTCATGACAGCCACCTACGAGCAGTACTTC. Its translation: CASSFMTATYEQYF. The full variable domain, rest sourced from reference TRBV5-1 and TRBJ2-7, is KAGVTQTPRYLIKTRGQQVTLSCSPISGHRSVSWYQQTPGQGLQFLFEYFSETQRNKGNFPGRFSGRQFSNSRSEMNVSTLELGDSALYLCASSFMTATYEQYFGPGTRLTVT.

The chain employs TRBV13 and TRBJ2-1, with 9 bases aligning to TRBD1. V lost 6 bases and J lost 3; bases outside the gene matches: 3. CDR1 is PRHDT and CDR2 is FYEKMQ in the germline V gene (reference sequence). CDR3 size: 14 residues. In DNA, the CDR3 is TGTGCCAGCAGGGACAGGGGAGGCTACAATGAGCAGTTCTTC. Protein: CASRDRGGYNEQFF.

The chain employs TRBV2 and TRBJ2-3; D is undetermined. Germline V gene lookup returns CDR1 SNHLY and CDR2 FYNNEI. Trimming took off 5 bases at V and 2 bases at J, with 2 bases between the two ends. The CDR3 has 11 residues. CDR3 region: CASSYTDTQYF. DNA of the CDR3: TGTGCCAGCAGTTACACAGATACGCAGTATTTT.

This chain connects TRBV5-4 to TRBJ1-2; TRBD1 agrees at 12 bases. Germline-derived CDR1 and CDR2 are SGHNT and YYREEE (reference sequence). With 4 bases clipped from V and 6 bases from J, the junction kept 1 base outside the gene matches. The CDR3 is 13 residues long. This CDR3 is CASSGTGGNGYTF. The CDR3 bases are TGTGCCAGCAGCGGGACAGGGGGCAATGGCTACACCTTC.

The genes are TRBV7-8 and TRBJ2-2; 9 positions match TRBD2. The CDR3 is 17 amino acids. V was pared by 5 bases and J by 5 bases, with 12 bases of the junction left unmatched. Germline CDR1 reads SGHVS; CDR2 reads FQNEAQ. CDR3 sequence reads: CASSHSSGESFTGELFF. The CDR3 DNA sequence: TGTGCCAGCAGCCATTCTAGCGGGGAATCGTTTACCGGGGAGCTGTTTTTT.

This clone came up a few times. V usage is TRBV27 and J usage is TRBJ2-2; D unclear. Trimming removed 5 bases at V and 1 base at J, with 5 bases between. The germline CDR1 and CDR2 sequences are MNHEY and SMNVEV (reference sequence). The CDR3 spans 13 residues. For the CDR3, the DNA is TGTGCCAGCAGTGGTCAGAACACCGGGGAGCTGTTTTTT. Residues: CASSGQNTGELFF.

The chain's CDR3 is CASSPEGLAGYPQYF. CDR3 in DNA: TGTGCCAGCAGCCCCGAAGGACTAGCGGGGTACCCCCAGTACTTC. The genes are TRBV7-1 and TRBJ2-5; 12 nucleotides match TRBD2. TRBV7-1 is recorded as an ORF, its role being uncertain. The CDR3 is 15 residues long. V was clipped by 5 bases and J by 9 bases; unmatched bases: 10.

This clone showed up just a few times. CDR3 protein: CASSLDWPSSYNEQFF. DNA of the CDR3: TGCGCCAGCAGCTTGGACTGGCCGAGCTCCTACAATGAGCAGTTCTTC. J is TRBJ2-1 and V is TRBV5-1; D remains unclear. The germline V gene has CDR1 SGHRS and CDR2 YFSETQ. This CDR3 has 16 residues. V dropped 0 bases and J dropped 0 bases, with 10 bases sitting between them.